This T cell receptor (beta chain) was captured by sequencing in a study of cytomegalovirus exposure and HLA in healthy donors. Study findings and constraints: The likely explanation for a cluster of highly shared sequence variants was sequencing artifact. Most TCR sequences were seen very rarely across donors, but some public TCRs occurred in many. Later analysis suggested links between common viral pathogens and several top significant clusters. Across all donors, roughly uniform sequencing depth was an assumption of the presence/absence analyses.

A word on this clone: Antigen specificity is unknown.

Researchers ran the PCR with 60 Vbeta and 13 Jbeta primers. The table came from immunoSEQ multiplex PCR; TCRdb's copy has only in-frame clones and leaves some out. The sample records some 90,000 clones, under 70% being singletons. This CDR3 region has 15 residues. V lost 4 bases, J lost 4 bases, and 14 bases lay in between. Germline CDR1 is SGHNT and CDR2 is YYREEE (reference sequence). The source is a man in his fifties or sixties in good health and CMV-seronegative. Material for sequencing was PBMCs. The chain joins TRBV5-4 to TRBJ2-2, with D possibly TRBD1 on 6 matching bases. CDR3 amino acids: CASSPPGQITGELFF. The CDR3, as DNA: TGTGCCAGCAGCCCGCCCGGACAGATCACCGGGGAGCTGTTTTTT.